This T cell receptor beta chain was recorded in a study of cytomegalovirus exposure and HLA in healthy donors (TCRdb year 2017). About the investigation overall: An earlier analysis of more than 550 of the donors reported approximately 280 Gb of sequence data and 117 million unique TCR beta sequences obtained from 180 million or so T cells. Approximately 310 gigabases of sequencing data and approximately 84 million unique TCR sequences were included in an early release covering roughly 700 HLA-typed donors. Of the roughly 400 genotyped donors, about 80% fell in the genetic ancestry cluster associated with self-reported Caucasian donors. The study aimed to test whether cataloging public T cell receptors could reveal signatures of past pathogen exposure. The study profiled the T cell repertoires of under 850 subjects by immunosequencing and related them to cytomegalovirus serostatus. A separate validation cohort of roughly 120 different subjects was used in addition to the roughly 640-subject first cohort. High-throughput TCR immunosequencing, statistical association of individual TCRs with disease status, and machine learning were combined to predict cytomegalovirus infection status. In a later analysis, previously published TCR beta repertoires from 666 donors were re-analyzed and high-resolution HLA genotyping was added so that TCR occurrence patterns could be studied. In the later analysis, no new phenotypic data were used to find candidate immune exposures; instead, reliance was placed on TCR beta sequences and their occurrence across donors. In an earlier analysis of 500 to 650 of the donors, high-throughput TCR beta sequencing was used to judge whether each TCR beta V gene segment behaved as functional or pseudogenic. Donor age, sex, ethnicity and CMV serostatus were collected together with the repertoire data. A later genetic analysis used genome-wide SNP genotypes for about three fifths of the 666 donors, treating that subset as a discovery cohort. Every discovery cohort repertoire had been produced on one sequencing platform. HLA typing included class I and class II loci at four-digit resolution. The number of donors typed differed by locus, with about 620-630 for A, B, C, DRB1 and DQB1, over 500 for DQA1, 600 to 610 for DPA1, and 450 to 480 for DPB1. Roughly 5 DR-DQ haplotypes were handled as single units for association and clustering, since linkage in the cohort was strong. Among 300 to 450 genotyped donors of the cohort, an average of roughly 240,000 unique TCR beta nucleotide sequences were sequenced per donor, about a sixth of them non-productive.

Overall results and qualifications from the work: Several of the top co-occurrence clusters appeared to be linked to parvovirus B19, influenza, CMV and Epstein-Barr virus, according to a later analysis. A group of highly shared sequence variants was considered likely to be a technical artifact of the sequencing pipeline. Because the 87-base-pair reads could not distinguish some IMGT-functional V segments, including TRBV6-2 and TRBV6-3, those segments were excluded. A later analysis associated 15,000 to 20,000 TCR beta sequences with specific HLA alleles at a false discovery rate of 0.05. According to a later genetic analysis, donors in an Asian-associated ancestry cluster had fewer N-insertions in productive TCRs than the roughly 670-donor mean. Roughly uniform sequencing depth across donors was assumed in presence/absence analyses, although this assumption may not hold. In this cohort, only TCR beta chains were sequenced, and detectable features were limited by the absence of alpha or paired-chain data. HLA typing was unavailable for some donors at each locus, so association tests used only the typed subset. A few of the identified cytomegalovirus-associated TCR beta chains were confirmed in vitro to be specific for cytomegalovirus antigens. A total of roughly 160 TCR beta chains were listed by the study as associated with cytomegalovirus. The authors suggested that the approach could potentially be extended to other disease states and immunological phenotypes. Most CMV-associated TCR beta chains appeared to be HLA-restricted in a later analysis, and the HLA associations seemed to be driven largely by CMV exposure. V-gene and J-gene trimming of TCR beta chains was associated with a missense DCLRE1C variant in a later genetic analysis, and the association was replicated in an independent cohort. In a later analysis, HLA-associated TCR beta chains showed more clonal expansion and lower generation probabilities than non-associated chains that were equally common. When HLA alleles, especially DR and DQ, strongly co-occurred, TCR associations were difficult to assign to individual alleles. Across donors, most TCR sequences were observed very rarely, whereas some public TCRs were present in many individuals. Correlated functional status among segregating V segments might reflect linkage disequilibrium, but an unknown experimental factor could not be ruled out. The only immune exposure information available for the cohort was CMV serostatus. Cytomegalovirus status was reported to be diagnosed by the classifier with high specificity and sensitivity in both the original and validation cohorts. In an earlier analysis of some 640 of the donors, most TCR beta V segments were observed in productive rearrangements about 87% or about 30% of the time, broadly matching IMGT annotations. A later analysis found that TCR association rates varied across HLA loci, with DRB1 alleles showing the most associated TCRs and HLA-C alleles the fewest. Some 15 rarely observed V segments, including chromosome 9 orphons, were excluded from the earlier analysis of approximately 500 of the donors because counts were too low. A further reported finding was that TCR beta sequences accurately predicted the HLA-A and HLA-B alleles for most subjects in the first cohort.

Library method: the immunoSEQ multiplex PCR assay. For the multiplex PCR, a mixture combining 60 forward primers for TCR Vbeta segments and 13 reverse primers for TCR Jbeta segments was used. A multiplex PCR assay on genomic DNA amplified the CDR3 region of rearranged TCR beta genes. The Illumina HiSeq System was used to sequence the amplified TCR beta libraries as 87-base-pair reads. In the paper's pipeline: A later analysis counted about 80 million unique TCR beta chains across the 550 to 750 repertoires, and roughly 11 million of these chains were shared by at least two donors. Raw reads were error-corrected and collapsed into unique sequences with a nearest-neighbor algorithm that merged closely related sequences to remove PCR and sequencing errors. To assign V, D and J gene segments, CDR3 sequences were aligned to IMGT reference sequences. For a sequence to be retained, a match of at least six nucleotides to both a V gene segment and a J gene segment was required. Rearrangements were called productive when the CDR3 lacked stop codons and stayed in frame with V and J; all others were non-productive. Following IMGT convention, CDR3 was defined as the stretch from the second conserved V-encoded cysteine to the conserved J-encoded phenylalanine. The earlier analysis of roughly 590 of the donors excluded any sequence lacking an unambiguous match to a single V gene segment. An earlier analysis of fewer than 750 of the donors classified V segments as functional when productive rearrangements were above 56.7% and as segregating when the standard deviation between donors was above 5%. A statistical classification framework was developed to diagnose cytomegalovirus status using the catalog of TCR beta chain sequences. V and J gene assignment, in a later analysis, came from comparing TCR nucleotide sequences with IMGT/GENE-DB human TR gene sequences. Using the TCRdist pipeline, a later analysis assigned CDR3 sequences along with most-parsimonious VDJ recombination scenarios. In a later analysis, each TCR beta chain was defined by its CDR3 amino acid sequence together with its V-gene family, and reads without a unique V-gene family were excluded. To address suspected cross-contamination and a sequencing artifact, a later analysis removed under 600 highly shared, low-generation-probability nucleotide sequences. In a later analysis, a clonal expansion index was calculated for each public chain from normalized within-repertoire ranks of inferred template counts. A later analysis computed generation probabilities with a VDJ recombination model fitted to out-of-frame rearrangements, and checked the results against IGoR. A later analysis scored TCR-TCR, TCR-HLA and TCR-CMV co-occurrence with hypergeometric tests, applying a repertoire-size bias correction to TCR pairs. False discovery rates were estimated in a later analysis by permuting HLA or CMV assignments 20 times. In a later analysis, co-occurring TCRs were grouped using DBSCAN, and TCRdist sequence similarity was added for clustering within HLA-allele-positive subsets. Repertoires with fewer than 30,000 or more than 120,000 public chains, plus five repertoires with anomalous nucleotide sharing, were excluded from co-occurrence clustering. In its TCRdb copy, this immuneACCESS table keeps in-frame sequences only and misses some clones. Where compared with another copy, unresolved V genes explain less than half of these, and the others have no known cause. V and J calls plus clone size are reproduced from that table; the DNA served to infer D and trimming. This sample gives 150,000 to 200,000 clones in total; under 80% of them show up just once. The ten largest clones add up to around 2.9% of the sample.

In total, around 600 healthy bone marrow donors made up the cohort. At the time of sampling, every cohort member was nominally healthy, though immune exposures that went unrecorded were likely present. The donor tested CMV seronegative and was one of the 352 seronegative cohort members. A peripheral blood sample was collected from each donor, and TCR beta sequencing was performed on peripheral blood mononuclear cells. The Qiagen DNeasy Blood Extraction Kit was used to extract genomic DNA from the blood cell samples. There are 12 amino acids in the CDR3, from cysteine to phenylalanine inclusive. Only CDR3 DNA remains: 36 bases, in frame from the first base. Cut back by 4 bases and 4 bases, the V and J ends lie 8 bases apart. As encoded in the germline V gene (reference sequence), CDR1 is GTSNPN while CDR2 is SVGIG. This clone was seen only a few times. Its antigen is still unknown. Base qualities are not at hand, and no much larger clone is one base apart.

This receptor chain uses TRBV30 and TRBJ2-1, with TRBD1 as a weak D call on 5 bases. Input material: PBMCs. The receptor was isolated from a man aged 40-49 years in good health and CMV-seronegative. Here the CDR3 is given as CAWTGQYNEQFF. At the DNA level, the sequence is TGTGCCTGGACAGGGCAATACAATGAGCAGTTCTTC.